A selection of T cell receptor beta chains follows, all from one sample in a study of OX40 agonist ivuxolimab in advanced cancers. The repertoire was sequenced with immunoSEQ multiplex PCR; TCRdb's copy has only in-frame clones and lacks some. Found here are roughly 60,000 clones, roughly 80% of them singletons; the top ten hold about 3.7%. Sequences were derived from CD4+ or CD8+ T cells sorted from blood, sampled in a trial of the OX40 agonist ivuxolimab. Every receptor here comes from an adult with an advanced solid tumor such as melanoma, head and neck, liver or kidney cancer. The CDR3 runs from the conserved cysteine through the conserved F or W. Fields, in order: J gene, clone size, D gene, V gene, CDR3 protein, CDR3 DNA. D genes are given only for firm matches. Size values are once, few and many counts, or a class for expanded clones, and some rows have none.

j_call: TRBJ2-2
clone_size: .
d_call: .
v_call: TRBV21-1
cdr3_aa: CASISTSGFNTGELFF
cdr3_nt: TGTGCCAGCATCTCGACTAGCGGATTTAACACCGGGGAGCTGTTTTTT

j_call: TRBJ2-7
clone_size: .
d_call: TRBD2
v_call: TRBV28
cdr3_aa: CASNPGLAGRVPYEQYF
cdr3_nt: TGTGCCAGCAACCCGGGACTAGCGGGCAGAGTACCCTACGAGCAGTACTTC

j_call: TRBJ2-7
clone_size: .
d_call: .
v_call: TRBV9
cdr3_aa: CASSVDSRDYEQYF
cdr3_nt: TGTGCCAGCAGCGTAGACTCCCGGGACTACGAGCAGTACTTC

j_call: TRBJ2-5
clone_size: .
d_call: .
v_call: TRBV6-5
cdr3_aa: CASSYGDQETQYF
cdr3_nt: TGTGCCAGCAGTTACGGGGACCAAGAGACCCAGTACTTC

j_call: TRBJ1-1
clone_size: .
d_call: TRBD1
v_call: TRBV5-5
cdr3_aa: CASSTRTGGPRPEAFF
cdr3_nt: TGTGCCAGCAGCACCCGGACAGGGGGCCCGCGGCCTGAAGCTTTCTTT

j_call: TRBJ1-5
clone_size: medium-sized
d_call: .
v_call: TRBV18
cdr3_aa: CASSPPGVQPQHF
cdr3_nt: TGTGCCAGCTCACCACCGGGGGTTCAGCCCCAGCATTTT

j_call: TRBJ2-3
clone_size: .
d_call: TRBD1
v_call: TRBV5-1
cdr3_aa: CASSLASRGSTDTQYF
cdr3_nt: TGCGCCAGCAGCTTGGCCTCCAGGGGGAGCACAGATACGCAGTATTTT

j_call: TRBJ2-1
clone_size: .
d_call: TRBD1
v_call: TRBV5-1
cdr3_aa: CASSLQDRGSNEQFF
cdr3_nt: TGCGCCAGCAGCTTGCAGGACAGGGGATCCAATGAGCAGTTCTTC

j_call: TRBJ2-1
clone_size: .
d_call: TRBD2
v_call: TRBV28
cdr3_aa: CASSPQAGAAGEQFF
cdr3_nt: TGTGCCAGCAGCCCTCAAGCGGGAGCTGCGGGTGAGCAGTTCTTC

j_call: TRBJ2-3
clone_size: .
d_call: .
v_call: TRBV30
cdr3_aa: CAGARPVGDTQYF
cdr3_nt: TGTGCCGGAGCCCGCCCAGTGGGAGATACGCAGTATTTT

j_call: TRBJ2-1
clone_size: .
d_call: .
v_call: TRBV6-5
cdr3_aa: CASSAPGSYNEQFF
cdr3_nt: TGTGCCAGCAGTGCCCCGGGATCCTACAATGAGCAGTTCTTC

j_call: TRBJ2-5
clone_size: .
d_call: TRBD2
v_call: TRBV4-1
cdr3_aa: CASSQERGGKETQYF
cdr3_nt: TGCGCCAGCAGCCAAGAACGGGGGGGGAAGGAGACCCAGTACTTC

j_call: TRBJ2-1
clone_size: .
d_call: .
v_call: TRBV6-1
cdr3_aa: CASSHGLEQFF
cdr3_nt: TGTGCCAGCAGCCACGGTCTTGAGCAGTTCTTC

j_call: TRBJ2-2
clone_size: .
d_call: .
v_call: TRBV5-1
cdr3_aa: CASSFQGNTGELFF
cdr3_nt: TGCGCCAGCAGTTTCCAGGGAAACACCGGGGAGCTGTTTTTT

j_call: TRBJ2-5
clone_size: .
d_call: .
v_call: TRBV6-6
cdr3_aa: CASIPWSGVETQYF
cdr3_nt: TGTGCCAGCATCCCCTGGTCGGGGGTAGAGACCCAGTACTTC

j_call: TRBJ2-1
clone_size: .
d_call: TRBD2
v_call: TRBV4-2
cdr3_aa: CASSQEGSAGGYNEQFF
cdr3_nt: TGTGCCAGCAGCCAAGAGGGTTCGGCGGGAGGGTACAATGAGCAGTTCTTC

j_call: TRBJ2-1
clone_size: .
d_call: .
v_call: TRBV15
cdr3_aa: CATSSSGSERNNEQFF
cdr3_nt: TGTGCCACCAGCAGTTCCGGTAGTGAGCGGAACAATGAGCAGTTCTTC

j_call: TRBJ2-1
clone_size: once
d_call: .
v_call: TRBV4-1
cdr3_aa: CASSQGVVPIEFF
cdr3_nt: TGCGCCAGCAGCCAAGGAGTCGTCCCCATCGAGTTCTTC

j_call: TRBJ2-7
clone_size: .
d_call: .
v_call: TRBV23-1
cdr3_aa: CASTHGDYEQYF
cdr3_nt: TGCGCCAGCACACATGGGGACTACGAGCAGTACTTC

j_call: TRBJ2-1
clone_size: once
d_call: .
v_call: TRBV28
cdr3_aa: CASSLLRAGRSYNEQFF
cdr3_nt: TGTGCCAGCAGTTTACTTCGGGCAGGACGATCCTACAATGAGCAGTTCTTC

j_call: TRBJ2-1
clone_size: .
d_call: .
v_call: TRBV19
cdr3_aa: CASKFVSSYNEQFF
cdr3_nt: TGTGCCAGTAAATTTGTTAGCTCCTACAATGAGCAGTTCTTC

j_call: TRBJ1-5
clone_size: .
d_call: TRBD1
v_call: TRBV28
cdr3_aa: CASSGPTGGGQPQHF
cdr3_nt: TGTGCCAGTAGTGGACCGACAGGGGGAGGACAGCCCCAGCATTTT

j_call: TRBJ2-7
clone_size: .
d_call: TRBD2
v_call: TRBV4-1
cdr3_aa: CASSQGPAGVYEQYF
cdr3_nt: TGCGCCAGCAGCCAAGGCCCAGCGGGAGTCTACGAGCAGTACTTC

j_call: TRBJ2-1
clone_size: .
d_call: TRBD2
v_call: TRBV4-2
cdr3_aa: CASGTSGYNEQFF
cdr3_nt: TGTGCCAGCGGGACTAGCGGATACAATGAGCAGTTCTTC

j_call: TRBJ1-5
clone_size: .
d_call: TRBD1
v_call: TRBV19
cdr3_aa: CASNEGANNQPQHF
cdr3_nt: TGTGCCAGTAATGAGGGGGCCAACAATCAGCCCCAGCATTTT

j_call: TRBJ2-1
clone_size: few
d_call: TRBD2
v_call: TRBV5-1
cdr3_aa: CASRTGTSGPNEQFF
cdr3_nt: TGCGCCAGCAGGACCGGGACTAGCGGCCCCAATGAGCAGTTCTTC

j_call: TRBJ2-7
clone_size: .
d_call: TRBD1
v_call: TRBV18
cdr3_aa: CASSPLPGQSWQYF
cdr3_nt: TGTGCCAGCTCACCACTACCGGGACAGTCTTGGCAGTACTTC

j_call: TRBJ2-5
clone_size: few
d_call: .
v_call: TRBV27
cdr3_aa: CASSLSASSETQYF
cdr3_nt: TGTGCCAGCAGTTTATCGGCTAGCTCGGAGACCCAGTACTTC

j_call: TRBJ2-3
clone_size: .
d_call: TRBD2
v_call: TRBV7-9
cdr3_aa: CASSRLAGVEDTQYF
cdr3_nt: TGTGCCAGCTCAAGGCTAGCGGGAGTTGAAGATACGCAGTATTTT

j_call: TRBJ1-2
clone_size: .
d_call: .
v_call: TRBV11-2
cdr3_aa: CASSQMANYGYTF
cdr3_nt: TGTGCCAGCAGCCAAATGGCTAACTATGGCTACACCTTC

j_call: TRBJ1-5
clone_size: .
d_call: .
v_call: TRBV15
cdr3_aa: CATSEGTAHPPQHF
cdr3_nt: TGTGCCACCAGCGAGGGGACGGCTCACCCGCCCCAGCATTTT

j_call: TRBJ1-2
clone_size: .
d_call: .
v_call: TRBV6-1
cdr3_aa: CASSEAKTRSSRIYGYTF
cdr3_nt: TGTGCCAGCAGTGAAGCAAAAACCCGTTCCAGCCGAATCTATGGCTACACCTTC

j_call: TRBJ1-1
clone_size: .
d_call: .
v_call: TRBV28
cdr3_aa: CASEAQGKAEAFF
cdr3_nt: TGTGCCAGCGAAGCTCAGGGGAAAGCGGAAGCTTTCTTT

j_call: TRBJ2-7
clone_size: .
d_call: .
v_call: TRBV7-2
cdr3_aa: CASSRSRERSYEQYF
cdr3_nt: TGTGCCAGCAGCCGTTCGAGGGAGAGATCCTACGAGCAGTACTTC

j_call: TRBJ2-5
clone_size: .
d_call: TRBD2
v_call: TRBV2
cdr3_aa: CASSVGLVGETQYF
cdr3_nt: TGTGCCAGCAGTGTAGGACTAGTTGGAGAGACCCAGTACTTC

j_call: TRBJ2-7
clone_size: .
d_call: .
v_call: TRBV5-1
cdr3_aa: CASSSGADHEQYF
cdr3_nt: TGCGCCAGCAGCTCCGGGGCCGACCACGAGCAGTACTTC

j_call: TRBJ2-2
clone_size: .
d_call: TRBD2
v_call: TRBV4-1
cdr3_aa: CASSSIGLARGGELFF
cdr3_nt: TGCGCCAGCAGCTCAATCGGACTAGCGCGGGGGGGGGAGCTGTTTTTT

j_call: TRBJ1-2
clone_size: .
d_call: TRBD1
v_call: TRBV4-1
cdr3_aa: CASSQELSDRGNGYTF
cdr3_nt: TGCGCCAGCAGCCAAGAACTTTCAGACAGGGGTAATGGCTACACCTTC

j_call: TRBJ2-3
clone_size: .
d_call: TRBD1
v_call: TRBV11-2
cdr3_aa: CASTPGEGATADTQYF
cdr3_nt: TGTGCCAGCACACCAGGAGAGGGGGCCACGGCAGATACGCAGTATTTT

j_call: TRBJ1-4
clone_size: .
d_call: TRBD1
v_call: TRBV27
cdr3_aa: CASSPRTGGNEKLFF
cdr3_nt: TGTGCCAGCAGTCCACGGACAGGTGGTAATGAAAAACTGTTTTTT

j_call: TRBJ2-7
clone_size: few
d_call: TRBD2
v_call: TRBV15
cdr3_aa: CATSSGLAGEGGEQYF
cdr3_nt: TGTGCCACCAGCAGTGGACTAGCGGGAGAGGGGGGCGAGCAGTACTTC

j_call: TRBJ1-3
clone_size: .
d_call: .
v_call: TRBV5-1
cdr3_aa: CASSDHPGGGNTIYF
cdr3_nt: TGCGCCAGCAGCGACCACCCAGGAGGGGGAAACACCATATATTTT

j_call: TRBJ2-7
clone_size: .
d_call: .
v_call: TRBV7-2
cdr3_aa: CASSSDISYEQYF
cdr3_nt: TGTGCCAGCAGCTCCGACATCTCCTACGAGCAGTACTTC

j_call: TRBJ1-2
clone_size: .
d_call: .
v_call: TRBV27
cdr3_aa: CASSGSGEVNYGYTF
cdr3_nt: TGTGCCAGCAGTGGCTCAGGGGAGGTTAACTATGGCTACACCTTC

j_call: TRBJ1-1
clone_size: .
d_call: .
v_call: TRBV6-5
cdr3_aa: CASSYSRYTEAFF
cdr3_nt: TGTGCCAGCAGTTACTCTCGGTACACTGAAGCTTTCTTT